This T cell receptor (beta chain) stems from a study of blood T cell repertoires in COVID-19. Assay: immunoSEQ multiplex PCR; the TCRdb copy retains only in-frame clones and omits some. Among 95,000 to 110,000 clones listed, approximately 84% were seen once. This CDR3 spans 12 amino acids. The V end was cut by 1 base, the J end by 12 bases, with 10 bases between. Germline lookup yields CDR1 LGHNT and CDR2 FRNRAP. The chain has TRBV12-5 and TRBJ2-4; maybe TRBD2 (5 bases). This receptor was obtained from a man aged 55 to 70 with acute or convalescent COVID-19. Sequencing used peripheral blood. The CDR3 region has the DNA TGTGCTAGTGGTTTGGACCCAGCGGCTCAGTACTTC. It encodes CASGLDPAAQYF.